A single sample is the source of the 30 T cell receptor beta chains below, sequenced in a study of blood T cell repertoires in COVID-19. Produced via immunoSEQ multiplex PCR; TCRdb's table is partial and in-frame only. The table lists a few hundred thousand clones, approximately 82% of them singletons. The specimen was peripheral blood. The receptors stem from a man in his sixties who had recovered from COVID-19.

V gene TRBV5-1 combines with J gene TRBJ2-2; 9 nucleotides line up with TRBD2. Germline V gives CDR1 SGHRS, CDR2 YFSETQ. The CDR3 is 15 amino acids. V dropped 4 bases and J dropped 6; count of bases not matched to a gene: 7. The CDR3 here is CASSPGLASAGELFF. The CDR3 nucleotides read TGCGCCAGCAGCCCCGGACTAGCGAGCGCCGGGGAGCTGTTTTTT.

The chain employs TRBV18 and TRBJ2-5; D is perhaps TRBD2 (5 bases). Germline CDR1 reads KGHSH; CDR2 reads LQKENI. The CDR3 spans 13 residues. V was pared by 1 base and J by 5 bases, with 8 bases between. CDR3 loop: CASSPQREETQYF. As DNA, the CDR3 is TGTGCCAGCTCACCACAGAGGGAGGAGACCCAGTACTTC.

This chain uses TRBV12-3 or TRBV12-4 with TRBJ2-1, with no clear D. With 2 bases removed from V and 9 bases from J, the gap between germline ends came to 11 bases. This CDR3 contains 13 residues. The CDR3: CASSLLSGLEQFF. Here the CDR3 DNA reads TGTGCCAGCAGTTTACTCAGTGGGCTTGAGCAGTTCTTC.

The chain combines TRBV5-6 with TRBJ1-5; 7 nucleotides line up with TRBD1. V gave up 2 bases and J gave up 6 bases; unmatched junction bases: 5. CDR1 is SGHDT, CDR2 YYEEEE, per germline. This CDR3 is 14 amino acids long. The CDR3 DNA reads TGTGCCAGCAGCTTACGACAGGGCCCTCAGCCCCAGCATTTT. It codes for CASSLRQGPQPQHF.

The chain joins TRBV5-1 to TRBJ1-1, with D perhaps TRBD1 (6 bases). The CDR3 length is 14 residues. CDR1 SGHRS and CDR2 YFSETQ come from the germline V gene. Trimming took 3 bases from V and 1 from J, leaving 10 bases between them. CDR3 protein: CASSWPDRNTEAFF. In nucleotides, the CDR3 is TGCGCCAGCAGCTGGCCGGACAGGAACACTGAAGCTTTCTTT.

The rearrangement links TRBV5-5 to TRBJ1-4; D gene ambiguous. V lost 0 bases to trimming and J lost 4 bases, with 19 bases between them. The CDR3 consists of 18 residues. Germline-derived CDR1 and CDR2 are SGHKS and YYEKEE (reference sequence). CDR3 protein: CASSLAAGTLRNNEKLFF. The CDR3 DNA reads TGTGCCAGCAGCTTGGCGGCAGGAACCCTCCGAAATAATGAAAAACTGTTTTTT.

The gene calls are TRBV18 and TRBJ2-1; the match to TRBD1 covers 7 bases. Losses at the gene ends were 0 bases for V and 13 bases for J; bases not matched to a gene: 18. The CDR3 has 17 residues. CDR1 and CDR2 from the germline V gene are KGHSH and LQKENI. CDR3 DNA: TGTGCCAGCTCACCACCGGGGACAGCGGATATACGGCAAGCACAGTTCTTC. It translates to CASSPPGTADIRQAQFF. The variable domain in full, with the rest retrieved from reference TRBV18 and TRBJ2-1, is NAGVMQNPRHLVRRRGQEARLRCSPMKGHSHVYWYRQLPEEGLKFMVYLQKENIIDESGMPKERFSAEFPKEGPSILRIQQVVRGDSAAYFCASSPPGTADIRQAQFFGPGTRLTVL.

This chain links TRBV6-5 with TRBJ1-6, with TRBD1 matching 7 bases. J lost 15 bases, V lost 0 bases, and 11 bases had no gene match. The CDR3 has 15 amino acids. Germline lookup yields CDR1 MNHEY and CDR2 SVGAGI. The CDR3 DNA reads as TGTGCCAGCAGTTACTCGAGACAGGGAGCAGGTCGCCTCCACTTT. It specifies CASSYSRQGAGRLHF.

The CDR3 DNA reads as TGTGCCACCAGTGATCGAACGGGACAGGGTGCTGGAGAGCAGTACTTC. Protein: CATSDRTGQGAGEQYF. V usage is TRBV24-1 and J usage is TRBJ2-7, with 9 bases aligning to TRBD1. The junction had 12 bases not matched to a gene; V was cut back by 3 bases and J by 7 bases. The CDR3 is 16 amino acids. Germline CDR1 and CDR2: KGHDR and SFDVKD.

The chain carries TRBV6-4 and TRBJ2-1; D ambiguous. Germline loops: CDR1 MRHNA, CDR2 SNTAGT. CDR3 length equals 12 residues. Trimming removed 10 bases at V and 10 bases at J, with 17 bases between. CDR3 nucleotide sequence: TGTGCCACCATCACCTCGGCCGGGGAGCAGTTCTTC. Protein sequence: CATITSAGEQFF.

The chain carries TRBV6-2 or TRBV6-3 and TRBJ1-1, with 9 bases aligning to TRBD1. CDR3 length equals 17 residues. Germline V gene sequence: CDR1 MNHEY, CDR2 SVGEGT. V lost 3 bases, J lost 3 bases, and 11 bases stayed unmatched. CDR3 protein: CASSYTGQGVRDTEAFF. The CDR3 nucleotides are TGTGCCAGCAGTTATACGGGACAGGGAGTTCGAGACACTGAAGCTTTCTTT.

The CDR3 region is CASSKSEKLFF. The CDR3 DNA follows: TGTGCCAGCAGTAAGAGTGAAAAACTGTTTTTT. V gene TRBV12-3 or TRBV12-4 combines with J gene TRBJ1-4; D gene unclear. V lost 5 bases and J lost 7, with 5 bases in between. CDR3 length equals 11 residues.

This clone was observed a handful of times. V is TRBV30 and J is TRBJ2-2; TRBD2 agrees at 12 bases. The CDR3 contains 12 residues. CDR1 and CDR2 (germline): GTSNPN, SVGIG (reference sequence). Trimming at V came to 8 bases and at J to 8 bases, leaving 3 bases not matched to a gene. CDR3 region: CARTSGTGELFF. CDR3 nucleotide sequence: TGTGCCCGGACTAGCGGGACTGGGGAGCTGTTTTTT.

This sequence joins TRBV5-6 and TRBJ2-3; 7 bases match TRBD1. This CDR3 contains 18 residues. J gave up 4 bases and V 7 bases, and 21 bases lay outside the gene matches. Germline CDR1 SGHDT, CDR2 YYEEEE. The CDR3 bases are TGTGCCAGCCAAACCCCTCTCACAGGGGACATCAGGGCAGATACGCAGTATTTT. Amino acids: CASQTPLTGDIRADTQYF.

The CDR3 nucleotides are TGTGCCAGCAGCTTGGATCCGATGAGCTCCTACAATGAGCAGTTCTTC. Translating it yields CASSLDPMSSYNEQFF. J is TRBJ2-1 and V is TRBV5-5; D unresolved. The CDR3 has 16 amino acids. V was clipped by 0 bases and J by 0 bases, with 10 bases between them. CDR1 is SGHKS, CDR2 YYEKEE, per germline (reference sequence).

The V and J genes are TRBV5-1 and TRBJ2-7; D is uncertain. CDR1 is SGHRS and CDR2 is YFSETQ in the germline V gene. The CDR3 extends over 13 amino acids. V gave up 0 bases and J gave up 3 bases, with 7 bases separating them. CDR3 in DNA: TGCGCCAGCAGCTTGGAGCCTTACTACGAGCAGTACTTC. This sequence encodes CASSLEPYYEQYF.

The gene calls are TRBV6-2 or TRBV6-3 and TRBJ1-6, with 7 bases fitting TRBD1. The trim removed 4 bases at V and 7 bases at J, leaving 7 bases unmatched. This CDR3 comprises 15 residues. Per germline, CDR1 MNHEY and CDR2 SVGEGT. The CDR3 bases are TGTGCCAGCAGTTCTAAGACAGGGTGGAATTCACCCCTCCACTTT. Encoded protein: CASSSKTGWNSPLHF.

This rearrangement joins TRBV28 to TRBJ2-2; possible D gene TRBD1, 7 bases. The CDR3 is 16 residues long. Germline V CDR1 and CDR2: MDHEN, SYDVKM. Trimming removed 7 bases at V and 6 bases at J, with 21 bases between. CDR3 in amino acids: CASTTTGKGGAGELFF. CDR3 in DNA: TGTGCCAGCACCACGACAGGGAAGGGCGGGGCCGGGGAGCTGTTTTTT.

This clone was recorded only once. The chain combines TRBV24-1 with TRBJ2-3; 9 nucleotides agree with TRBD1. This CDR3 is built from 15 residues. Germline assignment: CDR1 KGHDR and CDR2 SFDVKD. Trimming cost V 7 bases and J 0 bases; bases outside gene matches: 4. The CDR3 sequence is CATSGGTGSTDTQYF. The CDR3 DNA is TGTGCCACCAGCGGAGGGACAGGGAGCACAGATACGCAGTATTTT.

The V call is TRBV6-5, the J call TRBJ2-2; 7 bases match TRBD1. Germline V lookup: CDR1 MNHEY, CDR2 SVGAGI. Germline trimming cut 3 bases from V and 4 bases from J; bases unmatched to any gene: 2. CDR3 length: 14 residues. This CDR3 reads CASSYGQATGELFF. The CDR3 nucleotides read TGTGCCAGCAGTTATGGACAGGCCACCGGGGAGCTGTTTTTT.

This chain joins TRBV29-1 and TRBJ2-1; D perhaps matches TRBD2 (5 bases). Germline-derived CDR1 and CDR2 are SQVTM and ANQGSEA. Between the trimmed V and J ends, which lost 6 bases and 4 bases, there was a span of 10 bases. The CDR3 is 12 residues long. The CDR3 here is CSVPTRYNEQFF. CDR3 nucleotide sequence: TGCAGCGTCCCAACTAGATACAATGAGCAGTTCTTC.

The chain has TRBV5-1 and TRBJ2-7; 9 bases fit TRBD2. Germline CDR1 is SGHRS and CDR2 is YFSETQ. With 1 base clipped from V and 9 bases from J, the junction kept 8 bases outside the gene matches. The CDR3 runs 14 residues. CDR3 in amino acids: CASSLSTTLAGQYF. CDR3 DNA: TGCGCCAGCAGCTTGAGCACTACACTAGCGGGGCAGTACTTC.

This clone appeared once. The chain employs TRBV30 and TRBJ1-3, with TRBD1 matching over 8 bases. The CDR3 consists of 15 residues. With V trimmed by 1 base and J by 2 bases, 4 bases remained unmatched. CDR1 GTSNPN and CDR2 SVGIG come from the germline V gene (reference sequence). The CDR3, as DNA: TGTGCCTGGAGTGCGCGCAGGGGGCCTGGAAACACCATATATTTT. It translates to CAWSARRGPGNTIYF.

This clone was found many times. This rearrangement joins TRBV7-9 to TRBJ2-4; 7 positions agree with TRBD2. V was clipped by 0 bases and J by 2 bases; unmatched bases: 1. Germline loops: CDR1 SEHNR, CDR2 FQNEAQ (reference sequence). This CDR3 spans 15 amino acids. Written as DNA, the CDR3 is TGTGCCAGCAGCTTAGCGGGGGGGACCAAAAACATTCAGTACTTC. Its protein is CASSLAGGTKNIQYF.

This chain connects TRBV11-2 to TRBJ2-1, with 10 bases fitting TRBD2. Germline V gene sequence: CDR1 SGHAT, CDR2 FQNNGV. The J segment lost 7 bases and the V segment lost 4 bases, leaving 7 bases of the junction unmatched. The CDR3 spans 15 residues. The CDR3 sequence: CASSSTSGVGNEQFF. The DNA of the CDR3 is TGTGCCAGCAGCTCAACTAGCGGGGTAGGAAATGAGCAGTTCTTC.

V and J are TRBV11-2 and TRBJ1-6; TRBD1 matches 8 bases. The V gene end was trimmed by 8 bases and the J gene end by 10 bases; junction bases not matched to a gene: 13. The germline gives CDR1 SGHAT, CDR2 FQNNGV. The CDR3 sequence is 15 residues long. The CDR3 spells CASRESRGPRSPLHF. CDR3 nucleotide sequence: TGTGCCAGCCGAGAGAGCAGGGGGCCTCGCTCACCCCTCCACTTT. The full variable domain, completed using reference TRBV11-2 and TRBJ1-6, is EAGVAQSPRYKIIEKRQSVAFWCNPISGHATLYWYQQILGQGPKLLIQFQNNGVVDDSQLPKDRFSAERLKGVDSTLKIQPAKLEDSAVYLCASRESRGPRSPLHFGNGTRLTVT.

The count of this clone is one. The chain joins TRBV19 to TRBJ1-2; TRBD1 is a possible D gene (5 bases). CDR3 length: 12 residues. Germline CDR1 LNHDA, CDR2 SQIVND (reference sequence). V shed 3 bases and J shed 7 bases, with 9 bases lying between them. CDR3 sequence reads: CASSIRGSGYTF. The CDR3 bases are TGTGCCAGTAGTATCCGGGGGTCTGGCTACACCTTC.

This clone was observed a few times. The rearrangement uses TRBV14 and TRBJ2-7; TRBD2 matches 14 bases. J was trimmed by 3 bases and V by 3 bases; bases with no gene match: 7. This CDR3 has 17 amino acids. Germline CDR1 reads SGHDN; CDR2 reads FVKESK. CDR3 in amino acids: CASSQAGLAGASYEQYF. DNA for the CDR3: TGTGCCAGCAGCCAGGCGGGACTAGCGGGAGCAAGCTACGAGCAGTACTTC.

The chain is built from TRBV10-3 and TRBJ1-3, with 10 bases aligning to TRBD1. The CDR3 has 17 residues. With 4 bases clipped from V and 2 bases from J, the junction kept 8 bases outside the gene matches. CDR1 is ENHRY and CDR2 is SYGVKD in the germline V gene. The CDR3 DNA reads as TGTGCCATCAGTGCTGAAGCGACAGGGGGCCCTGGAAACACCATATATTTT. Translated: CAISAEATGGPGNTIYF.

The chain couples TRBV28 to TRBJ2-7; 9 positions agree with TRBD2. The V and J ends lost 3 bases and 3 bases, in that order; junction bases with no gene match: 9. This CDR3 spans 16 amino acids. Germline V gene sequence: CDR1 MDHEN, CDR2 SYDVKM. In DNA, the CDR3 is TGTGCCAGCAGTTTTGTGGGAGCGGGGGGCAACTACGAGCAGTACTTC. Its translation is CASSFVGAGGNYEQYF.